Listed here is a single T cell receptor (beta chain). Its antigen is currently unknown. CDR3 size: 17 residues. V was pared by 6 bases and J by 0 bases, with 15 bases between. These data come from a study of T-cell reconstitution after alpha-beta-depleted transplantation in children. Unique molecular identifiers were incorporated into the prepared TCRbeta library. TCRdb called the PCR reads again in MiXCR, with one record for every CDR3 protein. The sample shows about a million distinct CDR3 sequences, roughly 31% of them seen only once. Study observations and caveats: In patients about two months after transplant, alpha-beta T cells reportedly arose from several hundred expanded graft clones. It was newly produced T cells that mostly accounted for T-cell counts and diversity one year after transplant. From surviving recipient T cells and thymic progenitors came the high day-60 TCRbeta diversity observed in some patients.

This sequence joins TRBV12-3 or TRBV12-4 and TRBJ1-6; D remains unclear. The source of this sequence is a boy younger than two who had a stem cell transplant for SCID, so the T cells may come from the graft donor. Specimen: PBMCs, mostly from graft donor cells, collected 360 days after TCRalphabeta/CD19-depleted stem cell transplant. This chain's CDR3 is CASSPGGLSSYNSPLHF. CDR3 DNA sequence: TGTGCCAGCAGCCCTGGTGGCCTGAGCTCCTATAATTCACCCCTCCACTTT.